These 17 T cell receptor beta chains came from one sample sequenced in a study of cytomegalovirus exposure and HLA in healthy donors. PCR amplification relied on 60 Vbeta primers (plus 13 Jbeta primers). Measured with immunoSEQ multiplex PCR; TCRdb has only the in-frame clones, and not every one. The table has 140,000 to 150,000 clones, roughly three fifths seen once; the top ten hold approximately 6.5%. Sample: PBMCs. These receptors were taken from a woman aged 60-75 years in good health and CMV-seronegative.

The chain's CDR3 is CASSPEPTGGGYTF. For the CDR3, the DNA is TGTGCCAGCAGCCCTGAGCCGACAGGGGGAGGCTACACCTTC. The chain is built from TRBV7-2 and TRBJ1-2; 9 bases fit TRBD1. The CDR3 is 14 amino acids. V dropped 5 bases and J dropped 8; count of bases not matched to a gene: 9. Germline V CDR1 and CDR2: SGHTA, FQGNSA.

The chain recombines TRBV5-1 with TRBJ1-3, with D possibly being TRBD1 (6 bases). The length of the CDR3 is 16 residues. The germline gives CDR1 SGHRS, CDR2 YFSETQ. Trimming cost V 0 bases and J 0 bases, with 10 bases left between them. The CDR3 sequence: CASSLGGTSSGNTIYF. The DNA of the CDR3 is TGCGCCAGCAGCTTGGGTGGGACAAGCTCTGGAAACACCATATATTTT. The full variable domain, completed using reference TRBV5-1 and TRBJ1-3, is KAGVTQTPRYLIKTRGQQVTLSCSPISGHRSVSWYQQTPGQGLQFLFEYFSETQRNKGNFPGRFSGRQFSNSRSEMNVSTLELGDSALYLCASSLGGTSSGNTIYFGEGSWLTVV.

This chain joins TRBV20-1 and TRBJ2-7; the D is unclear. V lost 4 bases and J lost 2, with 6 bases in between. Germline V lookup: CDR1 DFQATT, CDR2 SNEGSKA (reference sequence). The CDR3 loop spans 11 amino acids. The DNA for the CDR3 is TGCAGTGCTAAGAACACCTACGAGCAGTACTTC. It is translated as CSAKNTYEQYF.

The rearrangement uses TRBV7-2 and TRBJ2-7, with D perhaps matching TRBD1 (6 bases). CDR3 length: 14 residues. The germline CDR1 and CDR2 sequences are SGHTA and FQGNSA. Trimming pared 5 bases from V and 1 base from J, leaving 12 bases between. In DNA form, the CDR3 reads TGTGCCAGCAGCCCCATGGACAGTTCCTACGAGCAGTACTTC. Translating gives CASSPMDSSYEQYF.

V and J are TRBV7-3 and TRBJ2-2; a possible D gene is TRBD2 (6 bases). Per the germline V gene, CDR1 is SGHTA and CDR2 is FQGTGA. Trimming took off 4 bases at V and 7 bases at J, with 19 bases between the two ends. This CDR3 is built from 16 residues. The CDR3 region is CASSSSAERGGGELFF. DNA for the CDR3: TGTGCCAGCAGCTCTAGCGCAGAACGGGGCGGCGGGGAGCTGTTTTTT.

This clone turned up a few times. This chain links TRBV7-2 with TRBJ2-1; 13 nucleotides agree with TRBD2. Trimming took 4 bases from V and 7 from J; bases not matched to a gene: 10. The CDR3 runs 17 residues. The V gene's germline CDR1 is SGHTA and CDR2 FQGNSA. CDR3 residues: CASSSLGTSGAGNEQFF. The DNA for the CDR3 is TGTGCCAGCAGCTCCCTCGGGACTAGCGGGGCGGGTAATGAGCAGTTCTTC.

This rearrangement joins TRBV5-1 to TRBJ2-1, with 10 positions matching TRBD2. V lost 4 bases, J lost 2 bases, and 6 bases stayed unmatched. The CDR3 length is 16 residues. Germline CDR1 reads SGHRS; CDR2 reads YFSETQ. DNA of the CDR3: TGCGCCAGCAGCCGAGGACTAGCGGAAGCCTACAATGAGCAGTTCTTC. Protein: CASSRGLAEAYNEQFF. Supplemented by reference TRBV5-1 and TRBJ2-1, the full variable domain reads KAGVTQTPRYLIKTRGQQVTLSCSPISGHRSVSWYQQTPGQGLQFLFEYFSETQRNKGNFPGRFSGRQFSNSRSEMNVSTLELGDSALYLCASSRGLAEAYNEQFFGPGTRLTVL.

Remarks on this clone: Mismatch with germline at one junction end may stem from a read error. The chain uses TRBV29-1 and TRBJ1-2; TRBD1 matches at 7 bases. CDR1 and CDR2 (germline): SQVTM, ANQGSEA. This CDR3 comprises 14 residues. CDR3 residues: CSVEGDRSNYGYTF. CDR3 nucleotide sequence: TGCAGCGTGGAAGGGGACAGATCAAACTATGGCTACACCTTC.

A few counts support this clone. This sequence joins TRBV15 and TRBJ2-7; D is unclear. There are 13 residues in the CDR3. V lost 1 base, J lost 4 bases, and 8 bases lay in between. Germline values: CDR1 LNHNV, CDR2 YYDKDF (reference sequence). CDR3 amino acids: CATSRVGEYEQYF. The CDR3 DNA reads as TGTGCCACCAGCAGAGTGGGCGAGTACGAGCAGTACTTC. Full variable domain (rest looked up from reference TRBV15 and TRBJ2-7): DAMVIQNPRYQVTQFGKPVTLSCSQTLNHNVMYWYQQKSSQAPKLLFHYYDKDFNNEADTPDNFQSRRPNTSFCFLDIRSPGLGDTAMYLCATSRVGEYEQYFGPGTRLTVT.

V and J are TRBV6-1 and TRBJ1-4; D gene ambiguous. The V gene's germline CDR1 is MNHNS and CDR2 SASEGT. The CDR3 is 14 residues long. Trimming removed 2 bases at V and 8 bases at J, with 12 bases between. This CDR3 is CASSESGISEKLFF. CDR3 coding DNA: TGTGCCAGCAGTGAATCGGGGATATCCGAAAAACTGTTTTTT.

This clone was seen more than once but under ten times. This specimen includes other DNA sequences encoding the same CDR3. This sequence joins TRBV19 and TRBJ2-3; 7 bases align to TRBD2. Looked up from germline, CDR1 is LNHDA and CDR2 is SQIVND (reference sequence). This CDR3 is 15 amino acids long. After removal of 2 bases from V and 2 bases from J, the junction contained 4 bases not matched to a gene. CDR3 sequence reads: CASSISGVSTDTQYF. For the CDR3, the DNA is TGTGCCAGTAGTATAAGCGGGGTATCCACAGATACGCAGTATTTT.

This clone was seen a handful of times. This chain uses TRBV11-2 with TRBJ2-3; possibly TRBD2 for D (6 bases). Between the trimmed V and J ends, which lost 7 bases and 3 bases, there was a span of 20 bases. This CDR3 region has 16 residues. Germline CDR1 reads SGHAT; CDR2 reads FQNNGV. The CDR3 region is CASTGGVGLATDTQYF. Here the CDR3 DNA reads TGTGCCAGCACGGGTGGGGTTGGGCTAGCGACAGATACGCAGTATTTT.

This clone appeared once. The chain links TRBV7-9 to TRBJ2-7; 8 nucleotides align to TRBD1. V shed 0 bases, J shed 2 bases, and the junction held 9 bases outside the gene matches. The length of the CDR3 is 17 residues. The germline CDR1 and CDR2 sequences are SEHNR and FQNEAQ (reference sequence). The CDR3 sequence: CASSLAGTGGIPYEQYF. The CDR3 bases are TGTGCCAGCAGCTTAGCGGGGACAGGCGGAATCCCCTACGAGCAGTACTTC.

This clone was seen a handful of times. The V call is TRBV21-1, the J call TRBJ2-3; TRBD1 is taken as the D call from the table, unchecked against the DNA. TRBV21-1 is labeled a pseudogene. The CDR3 is 15 residues long. This chain's CDR3 is CASSKGVQGADTQYF. The CDR3 nucleotides read TGTGCCAGCAGCAAAGGTGTACAGGGGGCGGATACGCAGTATTTT.

With respect to this clone: The germline gene is not matched at one end of the junction; a read error may be the cause. The chain combines TRBV7-7 with TRBJ2-5; TRBD1 matches 11 bases. The germline V gene has CDR1 SSHAT and CDR2 FNYEAQ (reference sequence). There are 15 residues in the CDR3. CDR3 region: CASSFGTGGLETQYF. DNA for the CDR3: TGTGCTAGCAGCTTTGGGACAGGGGGTTTAGAGACCCAGTACTTC.

As for this clone: The germline gene is not matched at one end of the junction; a read error may be the cause. This CDR3 is CASRLDSYEQYF. DNA for the CDR3: TGCGCCAGCAGGTTGGACAGCTACGAGCAGTACTTC. The chain has TRBV5-1 and TRBJ2-7, with TRBD1 as a possible D gene (6 bases). This CDR3 spans 12 amino acids. Germline CDR1 and CDR2: SGHRS and YFSETQ.

The J gene is TRBJ2-7, the V gene TRBV4-2; 13 bases agree with TRBD2. V was clipped by 4 bases and J by 2 bases; unmatched bases: 11. From germline, CDR1 is LGHNA and CDR2 YNFKEQ. This CDR3 is 18 amino acids long. CDR3 DNA sequence: TGTGCCAGCAGCCCAGGACTAGCGGGAGCCCCGGGAGCCTACGAGCAGTACTTC. Encoded protein: CASSPGLAGAPGAYEQYF.